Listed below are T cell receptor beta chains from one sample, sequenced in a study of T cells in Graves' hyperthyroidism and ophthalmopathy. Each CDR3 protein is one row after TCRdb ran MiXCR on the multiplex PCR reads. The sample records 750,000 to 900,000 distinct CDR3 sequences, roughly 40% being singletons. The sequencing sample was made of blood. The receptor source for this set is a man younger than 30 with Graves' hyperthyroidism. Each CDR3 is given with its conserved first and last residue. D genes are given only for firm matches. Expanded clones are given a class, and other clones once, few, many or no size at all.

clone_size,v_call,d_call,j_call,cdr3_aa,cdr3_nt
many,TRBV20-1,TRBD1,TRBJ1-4,CSASDRVATNEKLFF,TGCAGTGCTAGCGACAGGGTTGCAACTAATGAAAAACTGTTTTTT
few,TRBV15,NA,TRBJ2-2,CASSPQVGTGELFF,TGTGCCAGCAGCCCTCAAGTAGGCACCGGGGAGCTGTTTTTT
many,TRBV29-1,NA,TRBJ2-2,CSVWVGSGELFF,TGCAGCGTTTGGGTGGGGTCCGGGGAGCTGTTTTTT
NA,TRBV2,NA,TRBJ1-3,CASSAAGPFGNTIYF,TGTGCCAGCAGCGCAGCGGGGCCCTTTGGAAACACCATATATTTT
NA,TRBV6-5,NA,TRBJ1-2,CASSEARMSYYGYTF,TGTGCCAGCAGTGAAGCGAGGATGTCGTACTATGGCTACACCTTC
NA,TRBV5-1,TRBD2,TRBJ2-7,CASGGGPTYEQYF,TGTGCCAGCGGGGGGGGCCCAACCTACGAGCAGTACTTC
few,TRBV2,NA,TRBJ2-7,CASSPGQALEQYF,TGTGCCAGCTCACCAGGGCAGGCCCTAGAGCAGTACTTC
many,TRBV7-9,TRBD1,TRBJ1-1,CASSEPGGWTEAFF,TGTGCCAGCAGCGAACCAGGGGGCTGGACTGAAGCTTTCTTT
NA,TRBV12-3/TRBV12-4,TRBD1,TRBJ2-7,CASSLGQRAGGDEQYF,TGTGCCAGCAGTTTGGGCCAGCGGGCAGGGGGCGACGAGCAGTACTTC
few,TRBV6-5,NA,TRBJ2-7,CASSILGEQYF,TGTGCCAGCAGCATCCTGGGGGAGCAGTACTTC
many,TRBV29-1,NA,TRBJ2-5,CSVESQETQYF,TGCAGCGTTGAAAGCCAAGAGACCCAGTACTTC
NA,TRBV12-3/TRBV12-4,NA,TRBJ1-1,CASTPHGSLGTEAFF,TGTGCCAGCACCCCCCACGGCTCGCTAGGCACTGAAGCTTTCTTT
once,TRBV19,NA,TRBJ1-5,CASSRGEQGDQPQHF,TGTGCCAGTAGTAGAGGGGAACAGGGTGATCAGCCCCAGCATTTT
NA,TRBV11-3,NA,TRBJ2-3,CASSDAGIVTDTQYF,TGTGCCAGCAGCGACGCCGGTATAGTCACAGATACGCAGTATTTT
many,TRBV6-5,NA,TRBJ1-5,CASSDSGGGQPQHF,TGTGCCAGCAGTGACAGCGGGGGTGGTCAGCCCCAGCATTTT
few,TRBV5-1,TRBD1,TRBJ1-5,CASSLEGQINQPQHF,TGCGCCAGCAGCTTGGAGGGACAGATCAATCAGCCCCAGCATTTT
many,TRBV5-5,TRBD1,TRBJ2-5,CASSSSTGGGQETQYF,TGTGCCAGCAGCTCGTCGACAGGGGGCGGCCAAGAGACCCAGTACTTC
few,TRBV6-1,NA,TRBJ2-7,CASSEAEVVYEQYF,TGTGCCAGCAGTGAAGCAGAGGTTGTCTACGAGCAGTACTTC
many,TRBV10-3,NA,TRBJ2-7,CAISGRNGTPAYEQYF,TGTGCCATCAGTGGACGAAACGGGACACCTGCCTACGAGCAGTACTTC
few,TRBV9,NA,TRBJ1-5,CASSQDRGHQPQHF,TGTGCCAGCAGCCAAGATCGGGGCCATCAGCCCCAGCATTTT
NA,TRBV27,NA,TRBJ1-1,CASSLGWSLNTEAFF,TGTGCCAGCAGTTTGGGGTGGAGTTTGAACACTGAAGCTTTCTTT
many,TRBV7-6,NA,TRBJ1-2,CASSLGGADGYTF,TGTGCCAGCAGCTTAGGGGGGGCGGATGGCTACACCTTC
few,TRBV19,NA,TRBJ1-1,CASRPGPTYMNTEAFF,TGTGCCAGTAGGCCGGGCCCTACCTACATGAACACTGAAGCTTTCTTT
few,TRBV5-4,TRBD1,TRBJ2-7,CASSTRTGPSYEQYF,TGTGCCAGCAGCACTCGGACAGGTCCGTCTTACGAGCAGTACTTC
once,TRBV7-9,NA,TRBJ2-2,CASSGRRGHGELFF,TGTGCCAGCAGCGGTCGGAGGGGACACGGGGAGCTGTTTTTT
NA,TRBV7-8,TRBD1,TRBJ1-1,CASSPDRAPLRTEAFF,TGTGCCAGCAGTCCGGACAGGGCCCCTCTAAGAACTGAAGCTTTCTTT
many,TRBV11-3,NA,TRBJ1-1,CASSPILESEAFF,TGTGCCAGCAGCCCCATCTTGGAATCCGAAGCTTTCTTT
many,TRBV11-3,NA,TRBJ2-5,CASSFGIMETQYF,TGTGCCAGCAGCTTCGGGATTATGGAGACCCAGTACTTC